A single sample is the source of the 32 T cell receptor beta chains below, sequenced in a study of cytomegalovirus exposure and HLA in healthy donors. Primers included in the PCR were 60 Vbeta and 13 Jbeta primers. Assay used: immunoSEQ multiplex PCR; TCRdb lists only in-frame clones, some missing. Here the sample table reports 100,000 to 150,000 clones. Input material: PBMCs. The receptors derive from a man in his thirties or forties in good health and CMV-seronegative.

The chain carries TRBV5-1 and TRBJ1-1; possible D gene TRBD1, 5 bases. V was trimmed by 0 bases and J by 5 bases, leaving 11 bases between them. The germline V gene has CDR1 SGHRS and CDR2 YFSETQ. This CDR3 spans 14 amino acids. The DNA of the CDR3 is TGCGCCAGCAGCTTGGGGGGCGCGAGGACTGAAGCTTTCTTT. This codes for CASSLGGARTEAFF.

This chain joins TRBV6-5 and TRBJ1-1; D might be TRBD1 (6 bases). Looked up from germline, CDR1 is MNHEY and CDR2 is SVGAGI. Trimming removed 5 bases at V and 2 bases at J, with 9 bases between. The CDR3 extends over 13 amino acids. The CDR3 loop reads CASSRTDNTEAFF. DNA for the CDR3: TGTGCCAGCAGTCGGACAGATAACACTGAAGCTTTCTTT.

The genes are TRBV18 and TRBJ2-1; possible D gene TRBD2, 6 bases. Trimming stripped 6 bases from V and 6 bases from J, with 18 bases between. CDR1 and CDR2 (germline): KGHSH, LQKENI. This CDR3 comprises 15 residues. The CDR3 sequence: CASSLGRRRTNEQFF. The CDR3 DNA reads TGTGCCAGCTCCCTCGGGAGACGGCGGACCAATGAGCAGTTCTTC.

The rearrangement joins TRBV10-1 to TRBJ1-3; no definite D call. The CDR3 length is 16 residues. Germline values: CDR1 WNHNN, CDR2 SYGVQD (reference sequence). V lost 0 bases and J 4 bases, leaving 13 bases between the germline ends. The CDR3 spells CASSESKRSHGNTIYF. CDR3 DNA: TGCGCCAGCAGTGAGTCGAAGAGATCGCACGGAAACACCATATATTTT.

V and J are TRBV2 and TRBJ1-5, with D possibly TRBD1 on 6 matching bases. The CDR3 extends over 15 amino acids. Germline assignment: CDR1 SNHLY and CDR2 FYNNEI. The germline V and J ends were trimmed by 6 bases and 4 bases, with 16 bases remaining between them. The CDR3 region has the DNA TGTGCCAGCAGATTAACAGGGTTTTCGAATCAGCCCCAGCATTTT. Its translation: CASRLTGFSNQPQHF.

The gene calls are TRBV6-1 and TRBJ1-4; a possible D gene is TRBD1 (5 bases). Germline loops: CDR1 MNHNS, CDR2 SASEGT. Deletions cut 3 bases from V and 3 bases from J, with 17 bases between. This CDR3 is built from 17 residues. CDR3 protein: CASSEMTGTGANEKLFF. The DNA of the CDR3 is TGTGCCAGCAGTGAGATGACCGGGACGGGGGCTAATGAAAAACTGTTTTTT.

This chain uses TRBV19 with TRBJ1-4; D not certain. V was shortened by 2 bases and J by 7 bases, with 5 bases between the two germline ends. The CDR3 totals 12 residues. Germline V lookup: CDR1 LNHDA, CDR2 SQIVND (reference sequence). CDR3 protein: CASSIIGEKLFF. The CDR3 bases are TGTGCCAGTAGTATAATCGGTGAAAAACTGTTTTTT.

This sequence joins TRBV7-3 and TRBJ2-1; D is unclear. CDR1 and CDR2 from the germline V gene are SGHTA and FQGTGA. V shed 2 bases and J shed 0 bases, with 8 bases lying between them. The CDR3 extends over 15 amino acids. CDR3 residues: CASSLVLSSYNEQFF. The CDR3 DNA sequence: TGTGCCAGCAGCTTAGTCCTGAGCTCCTACAATGAGCAGTTCTTC. Complete variable domain (other parts from reference TRBV7-3 and TRBJ2-1): GAGVSQTPSNKVTEKGKYVELRCDPISGHTALYWYRQSLGQGPEFLIYFQGTGAADDSGLPNDRFFAVRPEGSVSTLKIQRTERGDSAVYLCASSLVLSSYNEQFFGPGTRLTVL.

The chain employs TRBV30 and TRBJ2-5; D not certain. The germline CDR1 and CDR2 sequences are GTSNPN and SVGIG (reference sequence). The CDR3 runs 12 residues. V lost 5 bases and J 5 bases, leaving 12 bases between the germline ends. The CDR3 here is CAWEQLQETQYF. DNA for the CDR3: TGTGCCTGGGAACAGTTGCAGGAGACCCAGTACTTC. Filled out from reference TRBV30 and TRBJ2-5, the complete variable domain reads SQTIHQWPATLVQPVGSPLSLECTVEGTSNPNLYWYRQAAGRGLQLLFYSVGIGQISSEVPQNLSASRPQDRQFILSSKKLLLSDSGFYLCAWEQLQETQYFGPGTRLLVL.

V and J are TRBV5-5 and TRBJ2-1, with D possibly matching TRBD1 (5 bases). The germline V gene has CDR1 SGHKS and CDR2 YYEKEE (reference sequence). The CDR3 has 18 residues. V was clipped by 5 bases and J by 0 bases, with 21 bases between them. The CDR3 spells CASSYSGPKGVSYNEQFF. The DNA for the CDR3 is TGTGCCAGCAGTTATTCGGGCCCCAAAGGGGTCTCCTACAATGAGCAGTTCTTC.

The chain joins TRBV7-2 to TRBJ2-5; TRBD2 matches 10 bases. Per germline, CDR1 SGHTA and CDR2 FQGNSA. CDR3 length: 14 amino acids. The J segment lost 3 bases and the V segment lost 2 bases, leaving 0 bases of the junction unmatched. CDR3 DNA sequence: TGTGCCAGCAGCTTAAGCGGGAGGGAAGAGACCCAGTACTTC. It is translated as CASSLSGREETQYF.

The chain carries TRBV7-9 and TRBJ1-1; D may be TRBD1 (6 bases). This CDR3 contains 15 residues. V was pared by 2 bases and J by 11 bases, with 21 bases between. Germline loops: CDR1 SEHNR, CDR2 FQNEAQ (reference sequence). The CDR3, as DNA: TGTGCCAGCAGCTTAACCGGGACACCTCCCTTTATGGCTTTCTTT. As protein: CASSLTGTPPFMAFF.

The J gene is TRBJ2-2, the V gene TRBV27, with 9 positions matching TRBD1. The CDR3 length is 15 residues. V trimming: 4 bases; J trimming: 1 base; junction bases outside the gene matches: 1. CDR1 and CDR2 from the germline V gene are MNHEY and SMNVEV (reference sequence). The CDR3 DNA reads TGTGCCAGCAGTTGGACAGGGGAGAACACCGGGGAGCTGTTTTTT. This codes for CASSWTGENTGELFF.

The chain links TRBV5-6 to TRBJ2-3, with D maybe TRBD2 (6 bases). V was trimmed by 2 bases and J by 6 bases, leaving 16 bases between them. The CDR3 extends over 15 amino acids. CDR1 is SGHDT and CDR2 is YYEEEE in the germline V gene. Here the CDR3 DNA reads TGTGCCAGCAGCTTCCTTGGGACTTCCCACGATACGCAGTATTTT. It codes for CASSFLGTSHDTQYF. Together with reference TRBV5-6 and TRBJ2-3, the CDR3 gives the full variable domain: DAGVTQSPTHLIKTRGQQVTLRCSPKSGHDTVSWYQQALGQGPQFIFQYYEEEERQRGNFPDRFSGHQFPNYSSELNVNALLLGDSALYLCASSFLGTSHDTQYFGPGTRLTVL.

The chain links TRBV5-1 to TRBJ2-5; no clear D. The V end was cut by 0 bases, the J end by 4 bases, with 22 bases between. Germline loops: CDR1 SGHRS, CDR2 YFSETQ. The CDR3 is made up of 18 amino acids. CDR3 sequence: CASSLEGRRLVVGETQYF. The CDR3 coding sequence is TGCGCCAGCAGCTTGGAAGGTCGCAGGTTGGTGGTGGGAGAGACCCAGTACTTC. Variable domain in full (rest from reference TRBV5-1 and TRBJ2-5): KAGVTQTPRYLIKTRGQQVTLSCSPISGHRSVSWYQQTPGQGLQFLFEYFSETQRNKGNFPGRFSGRQFSNSRSEMNVSTLELGDSALYLCASSLEGRRLVVGETQYFGPGTRLLVL.

The chain is built from TRBV5-1 and TRBJ2-1; 7 positions agree with TRBD2. The CDR3 extends over 15 amino acids. V trimming: 0 bases; J trimming: 10 bases; junction bases outside the gene matches: 10. Germline values: CDR1 SGHRS, CDR2 YFSETQ. Here the CDR3 DNA reads TGCGCCAGCAGCTTGGATAGCGGGCGGTTCGAAGAGCAGTTCTTC. It codes for CASSLDSGRFEEQFF.

The genes are TRBV4-2 and TRBJ2-2; perhaps TRBD2 as D (7 bases). Trimming pared 2 bases from V and 2 bases from J, leaving 12 bases between. Germline V gives CDR1 LGHNA, CDR2 YNFKEQ. The CDR3 is 16 residues long. CDR3 DNA: TGTGCCAGCAGCCAACGCGGGGGCAGTAACACCGGGGAGCTGTTTTTT. As protein: CASSQRGGSNTGELFF.

The chain has TRBV18 and TRBJ2-5; 8 positions match TRBD2. Per the germline V gene, CDR1 is KGHSH and CDR2 is LQKENI. This CDR3 is 16 amino acids long. J gave up 4 bases and V 6 bases, and 13 bases lay outside the gene matches. The CDR3 nucleotides are TGTGCCAGCTCTACGGCGAGCGGGAGAGGCATAGAGACCCAGTACTTC. Its protein product is CASSTASGRGIETQYF.

The chain is built from TRBV10-1 and TRBJ1-1; TRBD1 aligns across 9 bases. This CDR3 has 18 residues. CDR1 and CDR2 from the germline V gene are WNHNN and SYGVQD (reference sequence). V was clipped by 9 bases and J by 0 bases; unmatched bases: 17. The DNA for the CDR3 is TGCGCCAGGGACAGGGGTCCTACCCGCAGACCAATGAACACTGAAGCTTTCTTT. It translates to CARDRGPTRRPMNTEAFF.

The chain links TRBV5-4 to TRBJ2-2; unclear D gene. CDR3 length: 16 residues. Germline V CDR1 and CDR2: SGHNT, YYREEE (reference sequence). V was shortened by 4 bases and J by 4 bases, with 17 bases between the two germline ends. CDR3 nucleotides: TGTGCCAGCAGCCCCCCGGATGGTCGGAGCACCGGGGAGCTGTTTTTT. This sequence encodes CASSPPDGRSTGELFF.

This chain joins TRBV5-1 and TRBJ2-2; TRBD2 agrees at 10 bases. Germline V gives CDR1 SGHRS, CDR2 YFSETQ. The CDR3 spans 18 residues. V shed 0 bases, J shed 0 bases, and the junction held 5 bases outside the gene matches. CDR3 protein: CASSLAGLAGANTGELFF. Here the CDR3 DNA reads TGCGCCAGCAGCTTGGCAGGGCTAGCGGGAGCGAACACCGGGGAGCTGTTTTTT.

The CDR3 loop reads CASSVGETYEQYF. CDR3 bases: TGCGCCAGCAGTGTAGGGGAAACCTACGAGCAGTACTTC. V usage is TRBV10-1 and J usage is TRBJ2-5; the D gene is possibly TRBD1 (5 bases). The J call is in doubt because the DNA end fits TRBJ2-7 better. CDR1 is WNHNN and CDR2 is SYGVQD in the germline V gene (reference sequence). This CDR3 spans 13 amino acids.

V is TRBV5-1 and J is TRBJ1-1, with 8 bases aligning to TRBD1. CDR3 length: 14 amino acids. V gave up 3 bases and J gave up 5 bases; unmatched junction bases: 6. CDR1 SGHRS and CDR2 YFSETQ come from the germline V gene. CDR3 in DNA: TGCGCCAGCAGCTACGGACAGGGAAGGACTGAAGCTTTCTTT. Its translation is CASSYGQGRTEAFF.

The chain combines TRBV7-9 with TRBJ2-7, with 7 positions matching TRBD2. Germline V CDR1 and CDR2: SEHNR, FQNEAQ (reference sequence). The CDR3 extends over 14 amino acids. V shed 5 bases and J 2 bases; nucleotides not matched to a gene: 6. The chain's CDR3 is CASSPSGDPYEQYF. The CDR3 nucleotides read TGTGCCAGCAGCCCTAGCGGCGATCCCTACGAGCAGTACTTC.

With respect to this clone: A junction boundary mismatches the germline segment, possibly from a read error. The chain has TRBV5-1 and TRBJ2-7; D not certain. CDR1 is SGHRS, CDR2 YFSETQ, per germline. The CDR3 has 12 amino acids. The chain's CDR3 is CASSFSPHEQYF. DNA of the CDR3: TGTGCCAGCAGCTTTTCTCCCCACGAGCAGTACTTC.

This chain connects TRBV6-6 to TRBJ2-7; tentative D call: TRBD1 (5 bases). Trimming took 4 bases from V and 2 from J, leaving 12 bases between them. This CDR3 has 14 amino acids. Germline V gene lookup returns CDR1 MNHNY and CDR2 SVGAGI (reference sequence). The CDR3 sequence is CASSWGDSAYEQYF. As DNA, the CDR3 is TGTGCCAGCAGTTGGGGTGACAGCGCCTACGAGCAGTACTTC.

The chain joins TRBV5-1 to TRBJ1-1, with TRBD1 identical over 7 bases. Germline lookup yields CDR1 SGHRS and CDR2 YFSETQ. This CDR3 has 15 residues. The V segment lost 4 bases and the J segment 3 bases; nucleotides outside the gene matches: 9. The CDR3 region has the DNA TGCGCCAGCAGCCGCGACAGGGTATTGGACACTGAAGCTTTCTTT. It is translated as CASSRDRVLDTEAFF.

The chain combines TRBV18 with TRBJ2-5; TRBD1 agrees at 9 bases. Unmatched junction bases numbered 4, after V lost 0 bases and J lost 5 bases. The CDR3 is 15 residues long. Germline V gene lookup returns CDR1 KGHSH and CDR2 LQKENI. The CDR3 protein is CASSPPPGQGETQYF. The CDR3 DNA sequence: TGTGCCAGCTCACCACCCCCAGGACAGGGGGAGACCCAGTACTTC.

The chain recombines TRBV6-5 with TRBJ1-6; TRBD1 agrees at 8 bases. J was trimmed by 10 bases and V by 6 bases; bases with no gene match: 11. Germline values: CDR1 MNHEY, CDR2 SVGAGI. The CDR3 has 15 amino acids. The CDR3 is CASRGLAGGLSPLHF. The CDR3 DNA is TGTGCCAGCAGGGGCCTGGCAGGGGGCTTATCACCCCTCCACTTT.

The chain recombines TRBV19 with TRBJ2-3, with 7 positions matching TRBD1. Looked up from germline, CDR1 is LNHDA and CDR2 is SQIVND (reference sequence). This CDR3 spans 14 amino acids. V lost 10 bases to trimming and J lost 0 bases; unmatched junction nucleotides: 7. CDR3 region: CATQTGSSTDTQYF. The CDR3 region has the DNA TGTGCCACCCAGACAGGGTCTAGCACAGATACGCAGTATTTT.

CDR3 nucleotide sequence: TGTGCCAGCAGCTCCCCCCCGGAGGTCTACGAGCAGTACTTC. Encoded protein: CASSSPPEVYEQYF. J is TRBJ2-7 and V is TRBV7-6; tentative D call: TRBD2 (5 bases). Trimming left V 4 bases short and J 3 bases short, with 13 bases between. The germline CDR1 and CDR2 sequences are SGHVS and FNYEAQ. The CDR3 consists of 14 residues.

The chain carries TRBV7-9 and TRBJ2-7; 14 bases align to TRBD2. CDR3 length: 16 residues. V was pared by 2 bases and J by 6 bases, with 6 bases of the junction left unmatched. CDR1 is SEHNR and CDR2 is FQNEAQ in the germline V gene (reference sequence). In DNA, the CDR3 is TGTGCCAGCAGCTTATCCGGGACTAGCGGGAGAGGCGAGCAGTACTTC. Translation gives CASSLSGTSGRGEQYF.